The entry that follows covers one T cell receptor beta chain sequence. Its antigen is unidentified. The library was made from cDNA and included unique molecular identifiers. Around 500,000 cDNA molecules were obtained per 1 to 10 million input T cells. In TCRdb, the PCR reads were re-called with MiXCR into one record per CDR3 protein. Counted here are 450,000 to 700,000 distinct CDR3 sequences, 44% occurring once; the ten biggest clones make up around 1.7%. The sample is drawn from a study of post-analysis software for immune sequencing data. Study-wide background: Relapsing-remitting, secondary progressive and progressive-relapsing courses of multiple sclerosis were included. Study-wide points: The authors found that F measure strongly co-clustered same-batch samples. In patients, TRBV5-6, TRBV5-1 and TRBV20-1 belonged to five TRBV segments found more frequently than in controls. The normalized Chao1 diversity of multiple sclerosis patients was significantly lower than that of controls.

Germline V gene data show CDR1 as SGHRS and CDR2 as YFSETQ. V gave up 7 bases and J gave up 5 bases, with 18 bases separating them. The CDR3 is made up of 14 amino acids. This sequence joins TRBV5-1 and TRBJ1-2, with a possible D match to TRBD1 (6 bases). The sequence came from a girl aged 5-17 years with multiple sclerosis. Sequencing input: blood. For the CDR3, the DNA is TGCGCCAGCCGAGAGGGGGGCGACTCGTATGGCTACACCTTC. Its protein is CASREGGDSYGYTF.